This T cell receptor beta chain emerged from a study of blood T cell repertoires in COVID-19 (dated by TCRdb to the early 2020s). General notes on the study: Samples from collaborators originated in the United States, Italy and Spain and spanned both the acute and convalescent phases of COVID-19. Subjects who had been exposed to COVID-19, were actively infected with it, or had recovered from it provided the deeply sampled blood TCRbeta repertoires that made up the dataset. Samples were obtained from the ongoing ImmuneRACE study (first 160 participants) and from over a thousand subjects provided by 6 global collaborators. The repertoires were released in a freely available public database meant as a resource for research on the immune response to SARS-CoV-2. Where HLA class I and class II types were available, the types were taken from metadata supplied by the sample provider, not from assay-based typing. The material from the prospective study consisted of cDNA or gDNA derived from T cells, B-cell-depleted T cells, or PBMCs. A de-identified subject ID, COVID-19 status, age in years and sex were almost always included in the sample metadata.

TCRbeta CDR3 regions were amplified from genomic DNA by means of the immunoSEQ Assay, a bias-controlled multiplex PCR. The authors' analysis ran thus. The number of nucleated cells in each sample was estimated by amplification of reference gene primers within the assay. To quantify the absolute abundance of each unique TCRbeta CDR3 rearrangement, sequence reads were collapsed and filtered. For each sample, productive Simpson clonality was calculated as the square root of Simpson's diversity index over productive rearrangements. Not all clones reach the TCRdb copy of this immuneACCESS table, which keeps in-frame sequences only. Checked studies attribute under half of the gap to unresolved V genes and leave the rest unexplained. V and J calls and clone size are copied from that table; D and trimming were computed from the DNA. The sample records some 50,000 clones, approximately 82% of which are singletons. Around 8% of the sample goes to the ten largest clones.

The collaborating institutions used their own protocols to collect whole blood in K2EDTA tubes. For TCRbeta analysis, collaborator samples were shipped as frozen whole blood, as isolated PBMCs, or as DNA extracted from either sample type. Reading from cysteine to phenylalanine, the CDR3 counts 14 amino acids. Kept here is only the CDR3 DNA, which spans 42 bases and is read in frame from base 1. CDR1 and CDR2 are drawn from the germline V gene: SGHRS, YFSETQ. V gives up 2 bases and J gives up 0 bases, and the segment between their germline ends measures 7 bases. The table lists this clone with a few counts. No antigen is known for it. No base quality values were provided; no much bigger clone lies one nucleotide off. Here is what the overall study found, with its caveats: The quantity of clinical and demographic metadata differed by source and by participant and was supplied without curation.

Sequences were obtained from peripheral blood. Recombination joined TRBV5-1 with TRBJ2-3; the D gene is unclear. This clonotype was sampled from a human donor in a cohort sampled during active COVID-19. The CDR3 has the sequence CASSFQSSTDTQYF. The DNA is TGCGCCAGCAGCTTCCAGTCAAGCACAGATACGCAGTATTTT.